This TCR beta chain was obtained from a study of Ad26.COV2.S vaccination and SARS-CoV-2 variants. For the study at large: The Ad26.COV2.S arm of the COV1001 trial was where the donor was placed. Recipients of Ad26.COV2.S got it intramuscularly, once or twice 56 days apart. Study results and limitations: Substantial breadth was reported for post-vaccination spike-specific CD8+ and CD4+ T cells. Possible underestimation of total T cell responses by the TCR breadth and depth analyses was noted.

Worth noting for this clone: Antigen unknown.

V lost 4 bases and J lost 2; bases outside the gene matches: 13. There are 18 residues in the CDR3. CDR1 is SGHDT and CDR2 is YYEEEE in the germline V gene. Stated treatment: 19 received Ad26.COV2.S at low or high dose, single or two shots; several received placebo; per-sample allocation not given. Collection of the samples took place on day 63 after the first injection of vaccine or placebo. Generated by immunoSEQ multiplex PCR, the TCRdb table keeps only in-frame clones and is missing some. The repertoire holds around 380,000 clones, around nine tenths seen once, with 3% to 3.5% in the top ten. The origin of this receptor is a person aged 18-60 years who received the Ad26.COV2.S COVID-19 vaccine or a placebo. The genes are TRBV5-6 and TRBJ1-1; 11 nucleotides agree with TRBD1. The material sequenced was peripheral blood, taken in a trial of Ad26.COV2.S vaccine versus placebo. The CDR3 nucleotides are TGTGCCAGCAGCCTAGGACAGGGGGCCTGGGCGGTAAACACTGAAGCTTTCTTT. Translation gives CASSLGQGAWAVNTEAFF.